This entry lists 7 T cell receptor beta chains sequenced from one sample in a study of cytomegalovirus exposure and HLA in healthy donors. A multiplex PCR was run with 60 Vbeta primers and 13 Jbeta primers. The protocol was immunoSEQ multiplex PCR, while the TCRdb copy is restricted to in-frame clones and leaves out a portion. The sample consists of 150,000 to 200,000 clones, 84% of them appearing once. The sample consisted of PBMCs. The receptors here all came from a man aged 25 to 40 in good health and CMV-seronegative.

This sequence joins TRBV7-9 and TRBJ2-1; D perhaps matches TRBD2 (6 bases). V lost 6 bases and J lost 4, with 16 bases in between. Germline-derived CDR1 and CDR2 are SEHNR and FQNEAQ (reference sequence). This CDR3 has 15 amino acids. The DNA for the CDR3 is TGTGCCAGCAGGTACGGGGTTAGCGGATACAATGAGCAGTTCTTC. Its protein product is CASRYGVSGYNEQFF.

V is TRBV29-1 and J is TRBJ2-2; no clear D. The CDR3 spans 11 residues. Deletions cut 4 bases from V and 7 bases from J, with 7 bases between. Germline V CDR1 and CDR2: SQVTM, ANQGSEA. The CDR3 protein is CSVVAYGELFF. DNA of the CDR3: TGCAGCGTTGTGGCTTACGGGGAGCTGTTTTTT.

This clone appeared once. Here the CDR3 reads CASSFPTAYEQYF. CDR3 DNA sequence: TGTGCCAGCAGTTTTCCTACAGCCTACGAGCAGTACTTC. The rearrangement uses TRBV28 and TRBJ2-7; the D is unclear. Germline CDR1 MDHEN, CDR2 SYDVKM. The length of the CDR3 is 13 residues. The V end was cut by 3 bases, the J end by 2 bases, with 8 bases between.

CDR3 loop: CASRPDRVNTEAFF. CDR3 bases: TGTGCCAGCAGGCCTGACAGAGTGAACACTGAAGCTTTCTTT. This chain connects TRBV6-5 to TRBJ1-1; D is perhaps TRBD1 (5 bases). V was cut by 6 bases and J by 0 bases, with 11 bases left in between. This CDR3 spans 14 amino acids. Germline assignment: CDR1 MNHEY and CDR2 SVGAGI.

The rearrangement uses TRBV19 and TRBJ2-3; D is unclear. V lost 3 bases and J 5 bases, leaving 12 bases between the germline ends. CDR3 length: 14 residues. The V gene's germline CDR1 is LNHDA and CDR2 SQIVND (reference sequence). CDR3: CASSILTLGDTQYF. The CDR3 bases are TGTGCCAGTAGTATTTTGACACTCGGAGATACGCAGTATTTT.

CDR3 protein: CASRDRFSYEQYF. CDR3 in DNA: TGTGCCAGCCGGGACAGGTTTTCCTACGAGCAGTACTTC. This chain connects TRBV2 to TRBJ2-7; TRBD1 aligns across 8 bases. Germline values: CDR1 SNHLY, CDR2 FYNNEI. The length of the CDR3 is 13 residues. The V segment lost 8 bases and the J segment 1 base; nucleotides outside the gene matches: 4.

The chain couples TRBV30 to TRBJ1-1; 7 bases fit TRBD1. The CDR3 loop spans 12 amino acids. The germline V gene encodes CDR1 GTSNPN and CDR2 SVGIG (reference sequence). Trimming at V came to 4 bases and at J to 8 bases, leaving 7 bases not matched to a gene. CDR3 bases: TGTGCCTGGACCCACGGACAGGTGGAAGCTTTCTTT. This sequence encodes CAWTHGQVEAFF.